These T cell receptor beta chains were read from a single sample in a study of cytomegalovirus exposure and HLA in healthy donors. Produced via immunoSEQ multiplex PCR; TCRdb's table is partial and in-frame only. The table lists roughly 100,000 clones, roughly 67% of them singletons. Sequencing used PBMCs. These receptor sequences come from a boy younger than 18 in good health and CMV-seropositive. Both conserved end residues are part of each CDR3. A D gene is named only where the DNA matches it firmly.

D,V,length,J,CDR3
TRBD1,TRBV14,17,TRBJ1-4,CASSQEDRDHPLEKLFF
TRBD1,TRBV30,15,TRBJ2-1,CAWSRGQKSYNEQFF
-,TRBV6-5,15,TRBJ2-3,CASSRGGRGEGTQYF
TRBD2,TRBV14,16,TRBJ2-1,CASSPLAGGSYNEQFF
-,TRBV27,14,TRBJ1-1,CASSLHRENTEAFF
-,TRBV5-1,11,TRBJ2-3,CASSLANTQYF
-,TRBV5-1,15,TRBJ2-7,CASSSGDRLLDEQYF
-,TRBV27,15,TRBJ1-1,CASSTRRGGLPEAFF
-,TRBV29-1,14,TRBJ1-1,CSVADSLLNTEAFF
-,TRBV4-3,14,TRBJ2-7,CASSQGAPSYEQYF
-,TRBV30,13,TRBJ2-1,CAWSFGEGIEQFF
-,TRBV7-9,13,TRBJ2-1,CASSPRQYYEQFF
TRBD1,TRBV5-4,13,TRBJ2-7,CASSGDRGREQYF
TRBD1,TRBV5-1,15,TRBJ2-7,CASSPSGTGLYEQYF
TRBD2,TRBV19,15,TRBJ2-7,CASSIGASGTDEQYF
-,TRBV7-9,16,TRBJ1-2,CASSSRLRGINYGYTF
-,TRBV4-1,17,TRBJ1-5,CASSPPREEYSNQPQHF
-,TRBV7-2,13,TRBJ2-7,CASSLTRVGEQYF
-,TRBV6-1,12,TRBJ2-1,CASSLQGNEQFF
TRBD1,TRBV5-6,15,TRBJ2-1,CASSYRTGVYNEQFF
-,TRBV29-1,14,TRBJ2-7,CSVESTDSSYEQYF
-,TRBV7-2,13,TRBJ1-2,CASSSQGFYGYTF
-,TRBV2,14,TRBJ1-1,CASREDRINTEAFF
-,TRBV30,14,TRBJ1-2,CAWSVRRKAYGYTF
TRBD1,TRBV10-2,15,TRBJ1-2,CASSESYRGNYGYTF
-,TRBV29-1,11,TRBJ1-1,CSVEGGFGAFF
TRBD1,TRBV2,13,TRBJ2-1,CASTGQAYNEQFF
TRBD1,TRBV2,15,TRBJ2-7,CASGPGQGASYEQYF
-,TRBV15,15,TRBJ1-5,CATSEAGYSNQPQHF
-,TRBV4-1,14,TRBJ1-5,CASSPEAPNQPQHF
-,TRBV7-9,14,TRBJ2-5,CASSWGQSKETQYF
TRBD1,TRBV7-8,15,TRBJ1-1,CASSLGAGGDTEAFF
TRBD1,TRBV19,15,TRBJ1-2,CASLESGTGPYGYTF
-,TRBV5-1,13,TRBJ1-2,CASTRTGEYGYTF
TRBD1,TRBV30,15,TRBJ2-4,CAWSEQGARGDIQYF
-,TRBV5-1,13,TRBJ2-7,CASSLNSQGEQYF
TRBD1,TRBV11-2,14,TRBJ2-3,CASSYGQGTDTQYF
TRBD1,TRBV6-5,15,TRBJ1-6,CASSYSGQGISPLHF
TRBD1,TRBV7-2,15,TRBJ1-2,CASSLNRGGNYGYTF
-,TRBV9,13,TRBJ1-2,CASSVDPIYGYTF
-,TRBV4-3,16,TRBJ1-3,CASSQDGGASGNTIYF
-,TRBV6-5,13,TRBJ1-4,CASSTGGSQKLFF
-,TRBV30,14,TRBJ1-4,CAWSVSGIGEKLFF
-,TRBV5-1,15,TRBJ1-2,CASSLGFRTNYGYTF
-,TRBV9,15,TRBJ2-6,CASSVGRRGANVLTF
TRBD2,TRBV7-9,16,TRBJ2-7,CASSLGGGLAGYEQYF
-,TRBV6-1,14,TRBJ1-3,CALRGDISGNTIYF
-,TRBV6-5,16,TRBJ1-1,CASSYSAGWAQTEAFF
-,TRBV9,12,TRBJ1-3,CASSLPGNTIYF
TRBD1,TRBV7-2,13,TRBJ1-5,CASRQTGGQPQHF
-,TRBV5-1,12,TRBJ1-1,CASSPGSTEAFF
TRBD2,TRBV11-2,15,TRBJ2-3,CASSLATSTTDTQYF
TRBD1,TRBV2,16,TRBJ1-2,CASTQDRGRTNYGYTF
TRBD1,TRBV6-6,14,TRBJ1-2,CASSRQGTNYGYTF
-,TRBV6-6,14,TRBJ1-1,CASSPQGANTEAFF
-,TRBV19,15,TRBJ1-1,CASSPGGGWTTEAFF
-,TRBV15,12,TRBJ1-1,CATSRAGAEAFF
TRBD1,TRBV6-1,15,TRBJ2-1,CASSADRGSYNEQFF
-,TRBV27,15,TRBJ1-6,CASSFERQINSPLHF